This record covers a single T cell receptor beta chain. The sample originates from a study of blood T cells in healthy people across ages. Healthy Caucasian individuals from Russia aged about 6 to 90 served as donors. Sample-barcoded 5' priming and a J-beta primer mix drove a second PCR of about 6 to 12 cycles. From the 5' RACE reads, TCRdb called clonotypes with MiXCR, one entry per CDR3 protein. The table includes 1.5 million or so distinct CDR3 sequences, around 39% detected once. There are 17 residues in the CDR3. The V gene end was trimmed by 2 bases and the J gene end by 5 bases; junction bases not matched to a gene: 9. Germline V gene lookup returns CDR1 MGHRA and CDR2 YSYEKL.

The V and J genes are TRBV4-1 and TRBJ1-5; TRBD1 matches 10 bases. Sequencing was carried out using blood. The receptor's source is a young woman in good health. The CDR3 reads CASSQRFGGTGDQPQHF. In DNA, the CDR3 is TGCGCCAGCAGCCAAAGGTTTGGCGGGACAGGGGATCAGCCCCAGCATTTT.